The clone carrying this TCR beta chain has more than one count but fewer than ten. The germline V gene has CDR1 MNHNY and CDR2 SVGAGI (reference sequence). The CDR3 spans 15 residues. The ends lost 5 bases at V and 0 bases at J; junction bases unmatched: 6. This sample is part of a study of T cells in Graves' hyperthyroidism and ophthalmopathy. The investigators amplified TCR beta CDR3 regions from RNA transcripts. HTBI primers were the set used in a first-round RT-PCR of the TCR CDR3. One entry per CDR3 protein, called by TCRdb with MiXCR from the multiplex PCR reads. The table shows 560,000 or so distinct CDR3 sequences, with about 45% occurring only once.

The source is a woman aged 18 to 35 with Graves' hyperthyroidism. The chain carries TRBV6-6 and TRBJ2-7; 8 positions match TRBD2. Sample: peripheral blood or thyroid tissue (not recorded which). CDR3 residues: CASSDGGTSSYEQYF. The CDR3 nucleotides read TGTGCCAGCAGTGACGGAGGGACTAGCTCCTACGAGCAGTACTTC.